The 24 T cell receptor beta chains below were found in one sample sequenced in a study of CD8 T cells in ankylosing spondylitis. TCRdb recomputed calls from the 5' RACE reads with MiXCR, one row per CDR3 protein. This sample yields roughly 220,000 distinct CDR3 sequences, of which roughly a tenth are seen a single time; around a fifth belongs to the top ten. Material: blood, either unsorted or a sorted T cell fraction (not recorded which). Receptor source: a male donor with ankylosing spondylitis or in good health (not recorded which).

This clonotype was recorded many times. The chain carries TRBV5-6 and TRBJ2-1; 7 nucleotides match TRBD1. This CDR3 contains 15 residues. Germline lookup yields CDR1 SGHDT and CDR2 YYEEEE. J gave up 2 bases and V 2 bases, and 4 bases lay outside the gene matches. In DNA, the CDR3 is TGTGCCAGCAGCTTTATGACAGGGACCTACAATGAGCAGTTCTTC. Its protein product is CASSFMTGTYNEQFF.

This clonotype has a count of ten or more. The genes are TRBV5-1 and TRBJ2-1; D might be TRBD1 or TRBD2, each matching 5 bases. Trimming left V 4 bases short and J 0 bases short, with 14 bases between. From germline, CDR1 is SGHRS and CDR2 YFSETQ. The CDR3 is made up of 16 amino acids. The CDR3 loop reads CASSPGDGISYNEQFF. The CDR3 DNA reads TGCGCCAGCAGCCCCGGGGACGGGATCTCCTACAATGAGCAGTTCTTC.

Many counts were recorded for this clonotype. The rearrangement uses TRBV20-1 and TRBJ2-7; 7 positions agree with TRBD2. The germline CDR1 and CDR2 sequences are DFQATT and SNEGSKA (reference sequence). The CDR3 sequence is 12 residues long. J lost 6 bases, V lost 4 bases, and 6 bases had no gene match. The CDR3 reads CSATGGGVEQYF. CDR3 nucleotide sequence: TGCAGTGCTACTGGGGGAGGGGTCGAGCAGTACTTC.

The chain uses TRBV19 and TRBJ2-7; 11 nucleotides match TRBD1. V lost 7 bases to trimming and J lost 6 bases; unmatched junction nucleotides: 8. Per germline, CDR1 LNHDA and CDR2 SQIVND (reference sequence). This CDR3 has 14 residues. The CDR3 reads CASTDAGTGGEQYF. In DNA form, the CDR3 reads TGTGCCAGTACCGATGCCGGGACAGGGGGCGAGCAGTACTTC.

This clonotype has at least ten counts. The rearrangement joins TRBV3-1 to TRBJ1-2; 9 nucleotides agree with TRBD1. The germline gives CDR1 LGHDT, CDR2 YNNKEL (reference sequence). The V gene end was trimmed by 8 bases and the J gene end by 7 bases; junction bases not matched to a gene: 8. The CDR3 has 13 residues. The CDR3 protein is CASLAGTGSGYTF. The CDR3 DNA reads TGTGCCAGCCTCGCGGGGACAGGGTCTGGCTACACCTTC.

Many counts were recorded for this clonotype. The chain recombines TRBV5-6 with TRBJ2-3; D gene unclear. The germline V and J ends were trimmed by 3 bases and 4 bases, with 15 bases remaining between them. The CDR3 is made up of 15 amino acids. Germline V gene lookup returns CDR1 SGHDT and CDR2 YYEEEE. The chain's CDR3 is CASSYPTVAPDTQYF. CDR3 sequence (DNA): TGTGCCAGCAGCTACCCGACCGTAGCCCCAGATACGCAGTATTTT.

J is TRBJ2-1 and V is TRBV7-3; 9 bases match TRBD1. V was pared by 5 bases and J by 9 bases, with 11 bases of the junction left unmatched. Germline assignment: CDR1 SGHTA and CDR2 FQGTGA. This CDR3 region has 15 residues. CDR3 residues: CASSPIGTGYPEQFF. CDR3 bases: TGTGCCAGCAGCCCAATAGGGACAGGGTATCCTGAGCAGTTCTTC. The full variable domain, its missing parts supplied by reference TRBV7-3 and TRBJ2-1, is GAGVSQTPSNKVTEKGKYVELRCDPISGHTALYWYRQSLGQGPEFLIYFQGTGAADDSGLPNDRFFAVRPEGSVSTLKIQRTERGDSAVYLCASSPIGTGYPEQFFGPGTRLTVL.

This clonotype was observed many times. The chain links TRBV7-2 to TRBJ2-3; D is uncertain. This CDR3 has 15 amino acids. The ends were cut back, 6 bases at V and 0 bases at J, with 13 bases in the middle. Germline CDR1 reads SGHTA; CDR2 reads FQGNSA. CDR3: CASSLSVASTDTQYF. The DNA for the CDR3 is TGTGCCAGCAGTCTTAGTGTAGCTAGCACAGATACGCAGTATTTT. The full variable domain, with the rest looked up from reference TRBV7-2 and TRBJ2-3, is GAGVSQSPSNKVTEKGKDVELRCDPISGHTALYWYRQSLGQGLEFLIYFQGNSAPDKSGLPSDRFSAERTGGSVSTLTIQRTQQEDSAVYLCASSLSVASTDTQYFGPGTRLTVL.

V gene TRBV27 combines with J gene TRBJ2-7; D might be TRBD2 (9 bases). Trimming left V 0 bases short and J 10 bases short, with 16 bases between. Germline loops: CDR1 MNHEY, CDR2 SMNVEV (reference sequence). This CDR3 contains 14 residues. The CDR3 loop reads CASSLSAGGQDQYF. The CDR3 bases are TGTGCCAGCAGTTTATCAGCGGGGGGACAGGATCAGTACTTC.

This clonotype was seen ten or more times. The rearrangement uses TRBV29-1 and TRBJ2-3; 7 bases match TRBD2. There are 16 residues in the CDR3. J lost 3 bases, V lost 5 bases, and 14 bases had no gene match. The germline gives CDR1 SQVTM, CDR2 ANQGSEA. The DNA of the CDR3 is TGCAGCGTTCGCCAACAGCGGGGCGATTCTACAGATACGCAGTATTTT. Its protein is CSVRQQRGDSTDTQYF.

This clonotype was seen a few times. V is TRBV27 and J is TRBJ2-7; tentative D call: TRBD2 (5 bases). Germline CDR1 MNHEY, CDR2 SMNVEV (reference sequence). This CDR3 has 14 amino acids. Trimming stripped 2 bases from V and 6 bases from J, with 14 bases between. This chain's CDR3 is CASSLRPRAGEQYF. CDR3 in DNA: TGTGCCAGCAGTTTACGCCCCCGGGCGGGCGAGCAGTACTTC.

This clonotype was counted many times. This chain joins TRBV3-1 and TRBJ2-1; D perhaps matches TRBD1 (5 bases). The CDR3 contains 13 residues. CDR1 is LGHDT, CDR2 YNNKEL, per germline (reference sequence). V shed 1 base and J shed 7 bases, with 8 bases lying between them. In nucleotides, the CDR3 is TGTGCCAGCAGCCAAGCAGGGCGGAATGAGCAGTTCTTC. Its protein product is CASSQAGRNEQFF.

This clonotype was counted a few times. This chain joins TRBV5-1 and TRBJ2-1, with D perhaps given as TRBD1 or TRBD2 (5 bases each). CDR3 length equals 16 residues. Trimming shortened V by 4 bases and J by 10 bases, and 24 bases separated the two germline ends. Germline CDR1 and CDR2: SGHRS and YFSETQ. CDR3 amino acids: CASSPASGPTLREQFF. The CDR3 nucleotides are TGCGCCAGCAGCCCGGCCTCGGGACCAACGCTTAGGGAGCAGTTCTTC.

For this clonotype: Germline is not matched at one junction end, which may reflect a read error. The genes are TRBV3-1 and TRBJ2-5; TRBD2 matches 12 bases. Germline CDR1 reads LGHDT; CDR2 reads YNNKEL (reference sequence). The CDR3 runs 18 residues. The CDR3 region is CASCQVASGGGRVETQYF. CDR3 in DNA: TGTGCCAGCTGCCAAGTGGCTAGCGGGGGGGGTAGGGTGGAGACCCAGTACTTC.

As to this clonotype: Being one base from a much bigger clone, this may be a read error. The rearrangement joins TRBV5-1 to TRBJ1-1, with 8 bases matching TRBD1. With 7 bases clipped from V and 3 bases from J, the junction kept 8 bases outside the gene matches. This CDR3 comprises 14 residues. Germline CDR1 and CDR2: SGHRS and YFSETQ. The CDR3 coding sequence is TGCGCCAGCGGAACGACAGGGGCCGACACTGAAGCTTTCTTT. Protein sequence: CASGTTGADTEAFF.

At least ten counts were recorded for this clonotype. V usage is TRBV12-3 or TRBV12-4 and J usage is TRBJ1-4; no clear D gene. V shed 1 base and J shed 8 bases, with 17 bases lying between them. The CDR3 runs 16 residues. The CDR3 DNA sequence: TGTGCCAGCAGTTTAGGACGTGCGGGGAAGGGAGAAAAACTGTTTTTT. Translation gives CASSLGRAGKGEKLFF.

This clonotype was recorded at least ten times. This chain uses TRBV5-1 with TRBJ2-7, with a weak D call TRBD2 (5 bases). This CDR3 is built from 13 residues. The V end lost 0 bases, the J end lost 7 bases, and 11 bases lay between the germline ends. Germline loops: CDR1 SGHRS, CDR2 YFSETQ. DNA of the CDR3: TGCGCCAGCAGCTTGGTCGAGGGCCAGGAGCAGTACTTC. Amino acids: CASSLVEGQEQYF.

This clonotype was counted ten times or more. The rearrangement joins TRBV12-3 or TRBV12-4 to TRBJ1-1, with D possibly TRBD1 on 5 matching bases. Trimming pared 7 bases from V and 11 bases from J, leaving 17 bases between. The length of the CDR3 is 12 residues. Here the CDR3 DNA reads TGTGCCAGCAATACAGGAGAGGGCTGGGCTTTCTTT. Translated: CASNTGEGWAFF.

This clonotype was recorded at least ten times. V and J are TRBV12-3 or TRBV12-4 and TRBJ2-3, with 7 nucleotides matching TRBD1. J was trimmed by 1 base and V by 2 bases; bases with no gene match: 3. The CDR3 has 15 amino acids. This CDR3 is CASSLYTGGTDTQYF. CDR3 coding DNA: TGTGCCAGCAGTTTATATACAGGGGGCACAGATACGCAGTATTTT.

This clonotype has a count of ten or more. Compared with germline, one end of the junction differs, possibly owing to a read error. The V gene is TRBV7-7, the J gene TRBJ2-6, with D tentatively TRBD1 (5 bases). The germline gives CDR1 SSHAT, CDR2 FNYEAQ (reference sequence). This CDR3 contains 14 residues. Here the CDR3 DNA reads TGTGCTAGCAGCTCAGGGACTGGGGCCAACGTCCTGACTTTC. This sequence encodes CASSSGTGANVLTF.

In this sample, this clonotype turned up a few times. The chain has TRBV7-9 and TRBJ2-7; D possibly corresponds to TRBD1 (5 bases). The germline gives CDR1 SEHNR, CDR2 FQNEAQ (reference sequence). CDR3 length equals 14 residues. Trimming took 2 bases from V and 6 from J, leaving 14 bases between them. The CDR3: CASSLMYQGGEQYF. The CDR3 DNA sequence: TGTGCCAGCAGCTTAATGTACCAGGGCGGCGAGCAGTACTTC.

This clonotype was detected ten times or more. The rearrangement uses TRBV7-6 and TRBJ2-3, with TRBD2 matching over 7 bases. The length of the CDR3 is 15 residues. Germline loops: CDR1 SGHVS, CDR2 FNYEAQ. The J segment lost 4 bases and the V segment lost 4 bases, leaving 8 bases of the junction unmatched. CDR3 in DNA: TGTGCCAGCAGCTCCATGCGGGGGATGGCAGATACGCAGTATTTT. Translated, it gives CASSSMRGMADTQYF.

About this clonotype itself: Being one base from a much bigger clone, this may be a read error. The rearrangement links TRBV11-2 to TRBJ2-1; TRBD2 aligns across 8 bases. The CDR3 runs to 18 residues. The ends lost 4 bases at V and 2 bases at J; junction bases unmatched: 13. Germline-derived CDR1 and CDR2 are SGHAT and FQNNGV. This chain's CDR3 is CASSSTQSGGVTYNEQFF. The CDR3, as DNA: TGTGCCAGCAGCTCTACACAAAGCGGGGGTGTAACCTACAATGAGCAGTTCTTC.

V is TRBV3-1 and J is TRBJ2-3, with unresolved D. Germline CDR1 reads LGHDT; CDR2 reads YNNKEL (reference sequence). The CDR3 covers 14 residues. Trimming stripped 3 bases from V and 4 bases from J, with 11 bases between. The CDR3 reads CASSQSKRPDTQYF. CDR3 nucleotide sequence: TGTGCCAGCAGCCAGAGTAAACGCCCAGATACGCAGTATTTT.